This T cell receptor (beta chain) was found in a study of blood T cell repertoires in COVID-19 (dated by TCRdb to the early 2020s). For the study in its entirety: The collaborator samples originated in the United States, Italy and Spain and spanned the acute and convalescent phases of COVID-19. The prospective study material was composed of cDNA or gDNA derived from T cells, B-cell-depleted T cells, or PBMCs. The dataset comprised deeply sampled blood TCRbeta repertoires from subjects exposed to, actively infected with, or recovered from COVID-19. A freely available public database, intended as a resource for researchers studying the immune response to SARS-CoV-2, is where the repertoires were released. The samples were drawn from the first 160 participants of the ongoing ImmuneRACE study and from 950 to 1,500 subjects provided by 6 global collaborators. Sample metadata almost always included a de-identified subject ID, COVID-19 status, age in years and sex. Where available, HLA class I and class II types were taken from metadata supplied by the sample provider and were not determined by assay-based typing.

About this clone: The clone's antigen remains unknown. One base away there is no much larger clone; base qualities are not given.

TCRbeta CDR3 regions were amplified from genomic DNA using the immunoSEQ Assay, a bias-controlled multiplex PCR. The authors' analysis ran thus. Nucleated cell counts per sample were estimated from amplification of reference gene primers within the assay. Sequence reads were collapsed and filtered to measure the absolute abundance of every unique TCRbeta CDR3 rearrangement. For each sample, productive Simpson clonality was calculated as the square root of Simpson's diversity index over productive rearrangements. In its TCRdb copy, this immuneACCESS table keeps in-frame sequences only and misses some clones. Where compared with another copy, unresolved V genes explain less than half of these, and the others have no known cause. The DNA was the basis for D and trimming; V, J and clone size are from that table. Within this sample are 110,000 to 150,000 clones, with 75% to 90% of them counted one time only. The ten largest account for around 3.2% of the sample.

The collaborating institutions used their own protocols to collect whole blood in K2EDTA tubes. Collaborator samples were shipped for TCRbeta analysis as frozen whole blood, isolated PBMCs, or DNA extracted from either sample type. Broad study findings and their caveats: The quantity of clinical and demographic metadata differed by source and by participant and was supplied without curation.

From V the trimming removes 5 bases and from J it removes 9 bases, while the gene matches leave 4 bases of the junction unaccounted for. CDR1 and CDR2 (SGHAT, FQNNGV) derive from the germline V gene. The CDR3 starts with the cysteine, ends with the phenylalanine, and has 13 residues. The sequence is cut down to CDR3 DNA, 39 bases in frame from base 1. Material for sequencing was peripheral blood. This TCR derives from a man aged 55 to 70 with active or convalescent COVID-19. The V and J segments used are TRBV11-2 and TRBJ2-1; 10 central nucleotides agree with TRBD2. The CDR3: CASSGLAASEQFF. The nucleotide sequence reads TGTGCCAGCAGCGGACTAGCGGCCAGTGAGCAGTTCTTC.